The 20 T cell receptor beta chains in this list originate from one sample, sequenced in a study of CD8+ T cells in alopecia areata listed by TCRdb under 2018. The sample's time point label is to be understood as: less than five weeks on oral tofacitinib. Per the publication, the treatment or condition label means: oral pan-JAK inhibitor, 5-10 mg twice daily. The library was obtained by the immunoSEQ multiplex PCR assay. For TCR sequencing, RNA was extracted from every sample and reverse transcribed into cDNA to serve as template. TCRdb took this table from immuneACCESS and kept in-frame rearrangements with V and J called. Such tables lack part of the clones; where checked against another copy, unresolved V genes explain under half of the gap, and the rest is unexplained. Counted in this sample were about 140,000 clones; 86% of them appeared once. The ten biggest clones cover under 15% of the sample.

Sequencing used CD8+ T cells sorted from blood, obtained at week 4, from a patient treated with tofacitinib. The receptors here all came from a human donor with alopecia areata.

The chain combines TRBV7-2 with TRBJ2-5; D is ambiguous. CDR1 SGHTA and CDR2 FQGNSA come from the germline V gene. The CDR3 contains 11 residues. The V end was cut by 2 bases, the J end by 4 bases, with 2 bases between. CDR3 bases: TGTGCCAGCAGCTTACTAGAGACCCAGTACTTC. Translating it yields CASSLLETQYF.

The chain joins TRBV7-9 to TRBJ2-7, with unresolved D. This CDR3 spans 15 amino acids. Germline-derived CDR1 and CDR2 are SEHNR and FQNEAQ (reference sequence). V was trimmed by 5 bases and J by 6 bases, leaving 20 bases between them. The chain's CDR3 is CASSPPVSPDGEQYF. The CDR3 DNA follows: TGTGCCAGCAGCCCACCCGTGAGCCCCGACGGCGAGCAGTACTTC.

The gene calls are TRBV10-3 and TRBJ2-3; 7 nucleotides line up with TRBD2. Germline CDR1 reads ENHRY; CDR2 reads SYGVKD. The CDR3 has 14 residues. The J segment lost 6 bases and the V segment lost 6 bases, leaving 9 bases of the junction unmatched. The CDR3 DNA sequence: TGTGCCATCAGCCCCGGACTAGTAGTTGATACGCAGTATTTT. As protein: CAISPGLVVDTQYF.

The rearrangement joins TRBV27 to TRBJ2-6; TRBD1 is a possible D gene (6 bases). The CDR3 loop spans 15 amino acids. V was cut by 5 bases and J by 4 bases, with 12 bases left in between. Germline CDR1 and CDR2: MNHEY and SMNVEV (reference sequence). CDR3 DNA: TGTGCCAGCAGTCCCAGGGGATCCGGGGCCAACGTCCTGACTTTC. This translates into CASSPRGSGANVLTF.

This chain links TRBV6-5 with TRBJ2-4; 7 bases agree with TRBD2. Germline trimming cut 6 bases from V and 7 bases from J; bases unmatched to any gene: 3. The CDR3 consists of 12 residues. CDR1 is MNHEY and CDR2 is SVGAGI in the germline V gene. CDR3 protein: CASSSGGNIQYF. CDR3 coding DNA: TGTGCCAGCAGCTCCGGGGGGAACATTCAGTACTTC.

The chain has TRBV5-1 and TRBJ1-1, with D possibly being TRBD1 (6 bases). This CDR3 comprises 16 residues. The V end lost 3 bases, the J end lost 0 bases, and 15 bases lay between the germline ends. CDR1 SGHRS and CDR2 YFSETQ come from the germline V gene. The CDR3 DNA reads TGCGCCAGCAGCTCGGGGACACGGCTTTTGAACACTGAAGCTTTCTTT. Residues: CASSSGTRLLNTEAFF.

Worth noting for this clone: The sample has other DNA sequences that encode this CDR3 too. The V and J genes are TRBV2 and TRBJ1-2; D unresolved. CDR1 is SNHLY, CDR2 FYNNEI, per germline. The CDR3 consists of 13 residues. Trimming removed 3 bases at V and 2 bases at J, with 7 bases between. This CDR3 reads CASSEAGNYGYTF. In nucleotides, the CDR3 is TGTGCCAGCAGTGAGGCAGGAAACTATGGCTACACCTTC.

This chain joins TRBV19 and TRBJ2-5, with 11 bases that match TRBD2. This CDR3 comprises 16 residues. Looked up from germline, CDR1 is LNHDA and CDR2 is SQIVND (reference sequence). With V trimmed by 6 bases and J by 5 bases, 11 bases remained unmatched. Written as DNA, the CDR3 is TGTGCCAGTAGCCTTCTGGTAGCGGGAGGGTGGGAGACCCAGTACTTC. This encodes CASSLLVAGGWETQYF.

This chain connects TRBV27 to TRBJ2-7, with D unclear. The germline V gene encodes CDR1 MNHEY and CDR2 SMNVEV (reference sequence). V shed 5 bases and J shed 4 bases, with 12 bases lying between them. CDR3 length: 13 amino acids. This chain's CDR3 is CASSPRVAYEQYF. The CDR3 nucleotides are TGTGCCAGCAGTCCCCGGGTCGCGTACGAGCAGTACTTC.

The CDR3 DNA reads as TGTGCCTGGAGTGTAGGGCAGAATGAGCAGTTCTTC. Translation: CAWSVGQNEQFF. The chain couples TRBV30 to TRBJ2-1; D is uncertain. Between the trimmed V and J ends, which lost 0 bases and 7 bases, there was a span of 7 bases. The CDR3 is made up of 12 amino acids. From germline, CDR1 is GTSNPN and CDR2 SVGIG (reference sequence).

CDR3 loop: CASSQDFRTALIPQAYEQYF. Here the CDR3 DNA reads TGCGCCAGCAGCCAAGATTTTAGGACAGCGCTAATACCTCAGGCCTACGAGCAGTACTTC. J is TRBJ2-7 and V is TRBV4-1; perhaps TRBD1 as D (6 bases). The V end was cut by 0 bases, the J end by 2 bases, with 26 bases between. Per germline, CDR1 MGHRA and CDR2 YSYEKL. This CDR3 is built from 20 residues.

The rearrangement joins TRBV7-2 to TRBJ2-7; the D gene is possibly TRBD2 (5 bases). The germline V gene encodes CDR1 SGHTA and CDR2 FQGNSA. The CDR3 sequence is 12 residues long. V gave up 2 bases and J gave up 7 bases, with 9 bases separating them. The CDR3 sequence: CASSLPGVEQYF. CDR3 bases: TGTGCCAGCAGCTTACCCGGGGTTGAGCAGTACTTC.

V is TRBV5-1 and J is TRBJ2-3, with D unresolved. Trimming stripped 9 bases from V and 5 bases from J, with 19 bases between. Germline values: CDR1 SGHRS, CDR2 YFSETQ. The CDR3 runs to 14 residues. CDR3 amino acids: CATAESRRRDTQYF. The DNA for the CDR3 is TGCGCCACCGCGGAGTCCCGGCGGAGAGATACGCAGTATTTT.

The V call is TRBV29-1, the J call TRBJ2-1; D assignment may be TRBD1 or TRBD2 (5 bases each). Germline CDR1 reads SQVTM; CDR2 reads ANQGSEA. This CDR3 region has 14 residues. The ends were cut back, 1 base at V and 6 bases at J, with 13 bases in the middle. This CDR3 reads CSVEGGRHINEQFF. Written as DNA, the CDR3 is TGCAGCGTTGAAGGGGGACGGCACATCAATGAGCAGTTCTTC.

The rearrangement links TRBV7-9 to TRBJ1-1; TRBD1 matches at 8 bases. V lost 4 bases and J lost 5; bases outside the gene matches: 3. The CDR3 contains 13 residues. CDR1 is SEHNR, CDR2 FQNEAQ, per germline (reference sequence). CDR3 in amino acids: CASSSTGATEAFF. The DNA for the CDR3 is TGTGCCAGCAGCTCGACAGGGGCGACTGAAGCTTTCTTT.

This clone was seen more than once but under ten times. The gene calls are TRBV29-1 and TRBJ2-1, with D perhaps TRBD1 or TRBD2 (5 bases each). Germline CDR1 and CDR2: SQVTM and ANQGSEA. The CDR3 runs 16 residues. Trimming left V 6 bases short and J 2 bases short, with 20 bases between. CDR3 loop: CSVRGLAQATYNEQFF. CDR3 coding DNA: TGCAGCGTGAGGGGCCTGGCGCAAGCCACCTACAATGAGCAGTTCTTC.

The rearrangement links TRBV4-1 to TRBJ2-1, with 7 bases fitting TRBD2. V dropped 3 bases and J dropped 2; count of bases not matched to a gene: 10. The CDR3 is 17 residues long. Per the germline V gene, CDR1 is MGHRA and CDR2 is YSYEKL. The CDR3 bases are TGCGCCAGCAGCCACGTTATAGCGGGTTACGCCTACAATGAGCAGTTCTTC. As protein: CASSHVIAGYAYNEQFF.

The chain carries TRBV2 and TRBJ1-1; no reliable D call. The CDR3 contains 12 residues. V dropped 7 bases and J dropped 6 bases, with 12 bases sitting between them. The germline V gene has CDR1 SNHLY and CDR2 FYNNEI. CDR3 loop: CASMGARAEAFF. CDR3 sequence (DNA): TGTGCCAGCATGGGCGCACGGGCTGAAGCTTTCTTT.

V is TRBV27 and J is TRBJ1-2; 11 bases match TRBD1. J was trimmed by 8 bases and V by 5 bases; bases with no gene match: 10. Germline V gene data show CDR1 as MNHEY and CDR2 as SMNVEV (reference sequence). This CDR3 region has 15 residues. CDR3 region: CASSLWTGGMQGYTF. The DNA of the CDR3 is TGTGCCAGCAGTCTATGGACAGGGGGCATGCAAGGCTACACCTTC.

The chain is built from TRBV7-2 and TRBJ2-3; D gene unclear. CDR1 and CDR2 (germline): SGHTA, FQGNSA. Trimming pared 5 bases from V and 0 bases from J, leaving 15 bases between. The length of the CDR3 is 16 residues. The DNA of the CDR3 is TGTGCCAGCAGCCCCGACCCAGGCCATAGCACAGATACGCAGTATTTT. Amino acid sequence: CASSPDPGHSTDTQYF.